Listed below are T cell receptor beta chains from one sample, sequenced in a study of spatial heterogeneity in lung cancer. TCRdb reprocessed the 5' RACE reads with MiXCR, giving one entry per CDR3 protein. The sample has 25,000 to 30,000 distinct CDR3 sequences; 7.5% to 9.5% are singletons. Sample: PBMCs, taken at surgery. All receptors derive from a female donor with early-stage non-small cell lung cancer. Both conserved end residues are part of each CDR3. Each record gives: V gene, J gene, CDR3 protein.

V: TRBV20-1; J: TRBJ2-1; CDR3: CSARGLGLAGSYNEQFF
V: TRBV23-1; J: TRBJ1-5; CDR3: CASSQLDRGESFVNQPQHF
V: TRBV20-1; J: TRBJ2-7; CDR3: CSAPGTSGSQQYF
V: TRBV6-6; J: TRBJ1-2; CDR3: CASSYSREGNGYTF
V: TRBV6-2/TRBV6-3; J: TRBJ2-1; CDR3: CASSYALPTPWRYNEQFF
V: TRBV3-1; J: TRBJ2-5; CDR3: CASRLARRQETQYF
V: TRBV27; J: TRBJ2-5; CDR3: CASSALAGAFGTQYF
V: TRBV10-3; J: TRBJ2-3; CDR3: CAISRTSEADTQYF
V: TRBV6-5; J: TRBJ1-1; CDR3: CASSYSLIEGRGTEAFF
V: TRBV29-1; J: TRBJ2-1; CDR3: CSVPSGPSRYNEQFF
V: TRBV29-1; J: TRBJ1-2; CDR3: CRGGRGLLNYGYTF
V: TRBV12-3/TRBV12-4; J: TRBJ2-5; CDR3: CASSLGAGGPTETQYF
V: TRBV10-2; J: TRBJ2-5; CDR3: CASSELGRLDETQYF
V: TRBV7-2; J: TRBJ2-2; CDR3: CASSRTSGRTGELFF
V: TRBV12-3/TRBV12-4; J: TRBJ1-4; CDR3: CASKKSGGIEKLFF
V: TRBV5-4; J: TRBJ2-1; CDR3: CASSFPRGRMNEQFF
V: TRBV6-6; J: TRBJ2-7; CDR3: CASSYGGGRSYEQYF
V: TRBV7-8; J: TRBJ2-5; CDR3: CASSFQETQYF
V: TRBV6-4; J: TRBJ2-3; CDR3: CASSDSGIRTDTQYF
V: TRBV2; J: TRBJ1-5; CDR3: CASSEQGNQPQHF
V: TRBV11-3; J: TRBJ2-1; CDR3: CASSEIAGGPYEQFF
V: TRBV11-1; J: TRBJ2-5; CDR3: CASSFGPQETQYF
V: TRBV5-1; J: TRBJ2-3; CDR3: CASRGLAGVDTQYF
V: TRBV10-3; J: TRBJ2-1; CDR3: CAISGRSVGVEQFF
V: TRBV20-1; J: TRBJ1-4; CDR3: CSARESGVANEKLFF
V: TRBV4-3; J: TRBJ2-3; CDR3: CASSQRTSGSADTQYF
V: TRBV20-1; J: TRBJ2-1; CDR3: CSAVQGTYNEQFF
V: TRBV5-1; J: TRBJ1-6; CDR3: CASSGSAGANSPLHF
V: TRBV12-3/TRBV12-4; J: TRBJ1-5; CDR3: CASSRGQSQGNQPQHF
V: TRBV7-2; J: TRBJ1-5; CDR3: CASSFDSTSNQPQHF
V: TRBV4-2; J: TRBJ2-7; CDR3: CASSPREIAGDETYEQYF
V: TRBV29-1; J: TRBJ1-1; CDR3: CSVGIGRSRPEAFF
V: TRBV7-8; J: TRBJ2-7; CDR3: CASSFGTGGASYEQYF
V: TRBV7-9; J: TRBJ2-1; CDR3: CASSSAWVPGYNEQFF
V: TRBV27; J: TRBJ2-4; CDR3: CASSLGGPKNIQYF
V: TRBV5-1; J: TRBJ2-7; CDR3: CASSLGRTSGTYEQYF
V: TRBV12-3/TRBV12-4; J: TRBJ2-2; CDR3: CASSLLAGDPGELFF
V: TRBV15; J: TRBJ1-2; CDR3: CATSSGGTIGYTF
V: TRBV15; J: TRBJ2-7; CDR3: CATSRDLAGVYEQYF
V: TRBV9; J: TRBJ2-1; CDR3: CASSNYRGEQFF
V: TRBV7-3; J: TRBJ1-6; CDR3: CASSSTGTGNSPLHF